Listed below are T cell receptor beta chains from one sample, sequenced in a study of shared clonotypes between healthy human individuals. The repertoire was sequenced with immunoSEQ multiplex PCR; TCRdb's copy has only in-frame clones and lacks some. Among some 470,000 clones, 60% to 85% were seen once, and the ten largest hold 10% to 15%. The material sequenced was PBMCs. All receptors come from a woman in her 40s in good health. Some clones in this sample may be carry-over from other donors' samples. The CDR3 runs from the conserved cysteine through the conserved F or W. A D gene is named only where the DNA matches it firmly. Only part of the rows carry a size: once, few, many, or a class if the clone is expanded.

D gene | J gene | V gene | clone size | CDR3 protein | CDR3 DNA
TRBD2 | TRBJ2-3 | TRBV9 | . | CASSDSAGLAGGTDTQYF | TGTGCCAGCAGCGACTCCGCCGGACTAGCGGGAGGCACAGATACGCAGTATTTT
TRBD2 | TRBJ2-7 | TRBV4-2 | . | CASSHYSGRADYEQYF | TGTGCCAGCAGCCATTATAGCGGGAGGGCCGACTACGAGCAGTACTTC
. | TRBJ1-5 | TRBV11-2 | . | CASSLVRVLTSNQPQHF | TGTGCCAGCAGCTTAGTCAGGGTTCTTACGAGCAATCAGCCCCAGCATTTT
. | TRBJ2-2 | TRBV19 | . | CASGPWGELFF | TGTGCCAGTGGACCCTGGGGGGAGCTGTTTTTT
TRBD2 | TRBJ2-1 | TRBV30 | . | CAWRTSGRSSYNEQFF | TGTGCCTGGAGGACTAGCGGGAGGAGCTCCTACAATGAGCAGTTCTTC
TRBD1 | TRBJ2-7 | TRBV5-6 | few | CASSLGYGTGPEQYF | TGTGCCAGCAGCTTGGGGTATGGGACAGGGCCCGAGCAGTACTTC
. | TRBJ1-1 | TRBV18 | . | CASSSEGTEAFF | TGTGCCAGCTCCTCGGAGGGCACTGAAGCTTTCTTT
. | TRBJ2-5 | TRBV29-1 | once | CSVGWEAQETQYF | TGCAGCGTGGGGTGGGAGGCCCAAGAGACCCAGTACTTC
. | TRBJ2-7 | TRBV5-1 | . | CASSPPQGAYEQYF | TGCGCCAGCAGCCCCCCTCAGGGAGCCTACGAGCAGTACTTC
TRBD2 | TRBJ2-3 | TRBV27 | . | CASSLAGSTDTQYF | TGTGCCAGCAGCCTAGCGGGCAGCACAGATACGCAGTATTTT
. | TRBJ2-1 | TRBV5-1 | . | CASSLTSYNEQFF | TGCGCCAGCAGCTTGACTAGTTACAATGAGCAGTTCTTC
TRBD2 | TRBJ2-1 | TRBV5-4 | once | CASSLAGLAGSNEQFF | TGTGCCAGCAGCTTGGCTGGACTAGCGGGATCCAATGAGCAGTTCTTC
. | TRBJ2-1 | TRBV5-4 | . | CASSLASSNEQFF | TGTGCCAGCAGCTTGGCCTCCAGCAATGAGCAGTTCTTC
. | TRBJ2-1 | TRBV14 | . | CASSFRQAFSYNEQFF | TGTGCCAGCAGCTTTCGACAGGCCTTCTCCTACAATGAGCAGTTCTTC
. | TRBJ2-1 | TRBV7-2 | . | CASSLGQVNNEQFF | TGTGCCAGCAGCTTAGGGCAGGTGAACAATGAGCAGTTCTTC
TRBD1 | TRBJ1-5 | TRBV30 | . | CAWSASGGWVSNQPQHF | TGTGCCTGGAGTGCCTCAGGGGGGTGGGTTAGCAATCAGCCCCAGCATTTT
TRBD1 | TRBJ1-4 | TRBV4-2 | many | CASSRDGTGHEKLFF | TGTGCCAGCAGCCGAGACGGGACAGGGCATGAAAAACTGTTTTTT
. | TRBJ1-1 | TRBV5-1 | . | CASSLGPPLGEAFF | TGCGCCAGCAGCTTGGGTCCCCCTTTGGGTGAAGCTTTCTTT
. | TRBJ1-5 | TRBV28 | . | CASSPVQGRGNQPQHF | TGTGCCAGCAGTCCGGTACAGGGCCGTGGCAATCAGCCCCAGCATTTT
TRBD1 | TRBJ1-5 | TRBV14 | . | CASSQGMTGRGNSNQPQHF | TGTGCCAGCAGCCAAGGGATGACAGGGAGGGGAAATAGCAATCAGCCCCAGCATTTT
. | TRBJ2-7 | TRBV10-3 | . | CAISGGLATYEQYF | TGTGCCATCAGTGGGGGACTGGCAACCTACGAGCAGTACTTC
TRBD2 | TRBJ2-7 | TRBV7-6 | . | CASSETSGGWEQYF | TGTGCCAGCAGCGAGACTAGCGGGGGGTGGGAGCAGTACTTC
. | TRBJ2-7 | TRBV2 | few | CATRDGLLWREQYF | TGTGCCACCAGGGATGGACTCCTTTGGCGCGAGCAGTACTTC
TRBD2 | TRBJ2-3 | TRBV28 | medium-sized | CASSTPAGGATDTQYF | TGTGCCAGCAGTACCCCAGCGGGAGGAGCAACAGATACGCAGTATTTT
. | TRBJ2-1 | TRBV7-7 | . | CASSLGLAEEQFF | TGTGCTAGCAGCTTAGGGTTAGCGGAAGAGCAGTTCTTC
TRBD1 | TRBJ2-2 | TRBV5-1 | . | CASSARFPGQSGELFF | TGCGCCAGCAGCGCCCGTTTTCCGGGACAGAGCGGGGAGCTGTTTTTT
. | TRBJ2-2 | TRBV5-4 | . | CASSKKQRNTGELFF | TGTGCCAGCAGCAAAAAACAGAGGAACACCGGGGAGCTGTTTTTT
TRBD2 | TRBJ2-1 | TRBV7-9 | many | CASSLAGREPPLWFF | TGTGCCAGCAGCTTAGCGGGGCGGGAGCCCCCGCTATGGTTCTTC
. | TRBJ2-7 | TRBV20-1 | few | CSAGGEYEQYF | TGCAGTGCTGGGGGCGAATACGAGCAGTACTTC
. | TRBJ1-5 | TRBV18 | . | CASSESGGIGNQPQHF | TGTGCCAGCTCGGAGAGTGGGGGAATAGGCAATCAGCCCCAGCATTTT
TRBD2 | TRBJ2-3 | TRBV19 | . | CASSHSSSGRVATDTQYF | TGTGCCAGTAGCCACTCCAGTAGCGGGAGGGTCGCCACAGATACGCAGTATTTT
TRBD2 | TRBJ2-1 | TRBV6-4 | . | CASSEDGRAGGNEQFF | TGTGCCAGCAGTGAGGACGGGAGGGCCGGGGGTAATGAGCAGTTCTTC
TRBD2 | TRBJ2-1 | TRBV9 | . | CASSVGLAGDSYNEQFF | TGTGCCAGCAGCGTAGGACTAGCGGGGGACTCCTACAATGAGCAGTTCTTC
. | TRBJ1-5 | TRBV7-8 | . | CASSHRNQPQHF | TGTGCCAGCAGCCACAGAAATCAGCCCCAGCATTTT
. | TRBJ2-7 | TRBV6-1 | . | CASSEVWTPTYEQYF | TGTGCCAGCAGTGAAGTTTGGACTCCGACCTACGAGCAGTACTTC
. | TRBJ1-2 | TRBV6-5 | . | CASRRSDSGYTF | TGTGCCAGCAGACGGTCCGATAGTGGCTACACCTTC
. | TRBJ1-3 | TRBV12-2 | . | CASRLDGLSSGNTIYF | TGTGCAAGTCGCTTAGACGGATTATCCTCTGGAAACACCATATATTTT
. | TRBJ2-3 | TRBV6-1 | many | CASGKSLRATDTQYF | TGTGCCAGCGGGAAATCCTTGAGAGCCACAGATACGCAGTATTTT
. | TRBJ1-1 | TRBV5-4 | . | CASSLAGITEAFF | TGTGCCAGCAGCTTGGCAGGGATCACTGAAGCTTTCTTT
. | TRBJ1-1 | TRBV18 | . | CASSPQLTSDTEAFF | TGTGCCAGCTCCCCCCAGTTGACTTCTGACACTGAAGCTTTCTTT
. | TRBJ2-1 | TRBV5-1 | . | CASSTYLGTEQFF | TGCGCCAGCAGCACCTACCTAGGGACTGAGCAGTTCTTC
. | TRBJ2-1 | TRBV7-3 | . | CASSWIQEDEQFF | TGTGCCAGCAGCTGGATCCAGGAGGATGAGCAGTTCTTC
. | TRBJ1-1 | TRBV28 | . | CASSPYGQLMNTEAFF | TGTGCCAGCAGTCCCTACGGACAGCTAATGAACACTGAAGCTTTCTTT
TRBD1 | TRBJ1-2 | TRBV9 | . | CASSVAEGQGAYGYTF | TGTGCCAGCAGCGTAGCTGAGGGACAGGGGGCCTATGGCTACACCTTC
. | TRBJ1-1 | TRBV4-2 | . | CASSQDLDTEAFF | TGTGCCAGCAGCCAAGATCTTGACACTGAAGCTTTCTTT
. | TRBJ1-1 | TRBV5-4 | . | CASSFAHSGNTEAFF | TGTGCCAGCAGCTTCGCCCACAGTGGGAACACTGAAGCTTTCTTT
. | TRBJ2-5 | TRBV30 | . | CAWRFSGGQETQYF | TGTGCCTGGAGGTTCAGTGGGGGGCAAGAGACCCAGTACTTC
TRBD1 | TRBJ1-1 | TRBV6-5 | . | CASSYSWDSTEAFF | TGTGCCAGCAGTTACTCGTGGGACAGCACTGAAGCTTTCTTT